This entry concerns a single T cell receptor beta chain. The source of the sample is a study of CD8 T cells in Susac syndrome. It was with random hexamers that roughly 0.45 to 1 ug RNA was reverse transcribed. TCRdb re-called the immunoSEQ multiplex PCR reads with MiXCR, one entry per CDR3 protein. Of about 160,000 distinct CDR3 sequences in the sample, approximately 92% are singletons; the top ten hold just over 0.13%. Blood CD8+ and CD4+ T cells underwent high-throughput TCR beta sequencing. Purification of the CD8+ and CD4+ T cells relied on negative isolation, and TEMRA cells underwent FACS enrichment. The receptor's source is a human donor in good health. Sequencing was performed on CD4+ T cells from PBMCs.

CDR3 loop: CSVFAGDHYYNEQFF. The CDR3 nucleotides read TGCAGCGTTTTCGCGGGGGATCACTACTACAATGAGCAGTTCTTC. The J gene is TRBJ2-1, the V gene TRBV29-1, with 7 bases matching TRBD2. Germline-derived CDR1 and CDR2 are SQVTM and ANQGSEA. With V trimmed by 5 bases and J by 3 bases, 10 bases remained unmatched. CDR3 length: 15 residues.